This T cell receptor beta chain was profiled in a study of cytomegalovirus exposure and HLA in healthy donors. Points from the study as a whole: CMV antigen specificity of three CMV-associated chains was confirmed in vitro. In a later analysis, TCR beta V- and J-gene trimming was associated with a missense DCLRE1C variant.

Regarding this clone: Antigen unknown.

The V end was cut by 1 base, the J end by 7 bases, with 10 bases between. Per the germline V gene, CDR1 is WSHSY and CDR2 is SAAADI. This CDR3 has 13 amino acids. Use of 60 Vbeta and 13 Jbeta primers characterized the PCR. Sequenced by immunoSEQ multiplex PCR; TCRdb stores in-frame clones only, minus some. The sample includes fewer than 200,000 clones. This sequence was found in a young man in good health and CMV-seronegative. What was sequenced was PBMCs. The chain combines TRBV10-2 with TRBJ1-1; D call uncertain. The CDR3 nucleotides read TGCGCCAGCAGTGAGTTTGGCGGGTATGAAGCTTTCTTT. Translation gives CASSEFGGYEAFF.